This T cell receptor beta chain was sequenced for a study of T cells in Graves' hyperthyroidism and ophthalmopathy. Researchers amplified the TCR beta CDR3 regions from RNA transcripts. In the first-round RT-PCR of the TCR CDR3, the HTBI primer set was used. MiXCR was run by TCRdb on the multiplex PCR reads, yielding one entry per CDR3 protein. The table has approximately 520,000 distinct CDR3 sequences, approximately 25% seen once. Trimming cost V 1 base and J 4 bases, with 4 bases left between them. The CDR3 runs to 13 residues. Germline V lookup: CDR1 SGHDN, CDR2 FVKESK. This clonotype was picked up many times.

This chain connects TRBV14 to TRBJ2-2; D not resolved. This TCR was recovered from a woman between 25 and 40 years old with Graves' ophthalmopathy. The sample taken for sequencing was blood. DNA for the CDR3: TGTGCCAGCAGCCAAGTTGTCACCGGGGAGCTGTTTTTT. It translates to CASSQVVTGELFF. Full variable domain (missing parts from reference TRBV14 and TRBJ2-2): EAGVTQFPSHSVIEKGQTVTLRCDPISGHDNLYWYRRVMGKEIKFLLHFVKESKQDESGMPNNRFLAERTGGTYSTLKVQPAELEDSGVYFCASSQVVTGELFFGEGSRLTVL.